This is a list of T cell receptor beta chains from one sample in a study of T cells in Graves' hyperthyroidism and ophthalmopathy. One entry per CDR3 protein results from TCRdb running MiXCR on the multiplex PCR reads. The sample includes 400,000 or so distinct CDR3 sequences, about 14% of them seen just once. The sample taken for sequencing was blood. All receptors derive from a man aged 45-65 years with Graves' ophthalmopathy. Both conserved end residues are part of each CDR3. The order of the fields is V gene, J gene, CDR3 protein.

V: TRBV20-1; J: TRBJ2-3; CDR3: CSSSRGNVKTDTQYF
V: TRBV20-1; J: TRBJ2-7; CDR3: CSAQRGVGIYEQYF
V: TRBV20-1; J: TRBJ2-7; CDR3: CSARESGGASEQYF
V: TRBV12-3/TRBV12-4; J: TRBJ2-5; CDR3: CASSLLVGETQYF
V: TRBV2; J: TRBJ2-3; CDR3: CASRDRGRQTDTQYF
V: TRBV6-1; J: TRBJ1-4; CDR3: CASSEDRINEKLFF
V: TRBV29-1; J: TRBJ1-1; CDR3: CSGAGGQGAEAFF
V: TRBV4-1; J: TRBJ1-5; CDR3: CASSQGGFSNQPQHF
V: TRBV4-1; J: TRBJ2-7; CDR3: CASSRGDGREQYF
V: TRBV24-1; J: TRBJ2-1; CDR3: CATSDSGGRYYNEQFF
V: TRBV4-2; J: TRBJ1-1; CDR3: CASSQDVIGQNTEAFF
V: TRBV9; J: TRBJ2-5; CDR3: CASSKGTTSPKETQYF
V: TRBV4-1; J: TRBJ2-2; CDR3: CASSQEAAGLNTGELFF
V: TRBV6-2/TRBV6-3; J: TRBJ2-1; CDR3: CASRTPGQGNNSYNEQFF
V: TRBV3-1; J: TRBJ2-5; CDR3: CASSNTLSLGETQYF
V: TRBV4-1; J: TRBJ1-2; CDR3: CASSQGPGILFGYTF
V: TRBV20-1; J: TRBJ2-1; CDR3: CSARDTEGHYNEQFF
V: TRBV5-1; J: TRBJ2-1; CDR3: CASTGLAGNNEQFF
V: TRBV30; J: TRBJ2-7; CDR3: CAWSVSIYEQYF
V: TRBV20-1; J: TRBJ2-5; CDR3: CSARVSTSRETQYF
V: TRBV2; J: TRBJ2-3; CDR3: CASSRTSAADTQYF
V: TRBV6-1; J: TRBJ1-2; CDR3: CASRRQGADYGYTF
V: TRBV14; J: TRBJ2-2; CDR3: CASSQALPNTGELFF
V: TRBV27; J: TRBJ2-7; CDR3: CASINRGSYEQYF
V: TRBV5-1; J: TRBJ2-7; CDR3: CASTPLPRDTTYEQYF
V: TRBV7-2; J: TRBJ2-1; CDR3: CASSIGFSRGGWNNEQFF
V: TRBV20-1; J: TRBJ2-4; CDR3: CSARGSGYIQYF
V: TRBV19; J: TRBJ1-5; CDR3: CASSISRSVQQPQHF
V: TRBV3-1; J: TRBJ2-7; CDR3: CASSQAVTGWSSYEQYF
V: TRBV10-2; J: TRBJ2-1; CDR3: CASSPLGGTSGEQFF
V: TRBV7-9; J: TRBJ2-1; CDR3: CASSLGWDRGLNNEQFF
V: TRBV3-1; J: TRBJ2-5; CDR3: CASSQDRLAGIQETQYF
V: TRBV20-1; J: TRBJ2-7; CDR3: CSASRDRGGSYEQYF
V: TRBV3-1; J: TRBJ1-1; CDR3: CASSRQDSEAFF
V: TRBV5-4; J: TRBJ2-6; CDR3: CASRGLPGANVLTF
V: TRBV20-1; J: TRBJ1-2; CDR3: CSARDGRVYGYTF
V: TRBV6-2/TRBV6-3; J: TRBJ2-7; CDR3: CASSPQTPTSGSSYEQYF
V: TRBV3-1; J: TRBJ2-7; CDR3: CASSQAGGEQYF
V: TRBV20-1; J: TRBJ2-3; CDR3: CSAWGLVTQDTQYF
V: TRBV6-1; J: TRBJ2-1; CDR3: CASYGAAEYNEQFF
V: TRBV28; J: TRBJ1-1; CDR3: CASSLHEAFF
V: TRBV6-9; J: TRBJ1-4; CDR3: CASSPHPGGGWTNEKLFF